This TCR beta chain was recovered during a study of blood T cell repertoires in COVID-19. Study summary: Sources were T cells, B-cell-depleted T cells, or PBMCs; the material itself was cDNA or gDNA.

J gave up 0 bases and V 3 bases, and 5 bases lay outside the gene matches. The CDR3 is 15 amino acids. Germline-derived CDR1 and CDR2 are SGHRS and YFSETQ. Profiled with immunoSEQ multiplex PCR; TCRdb holds only in-frame clones, not every one. Of around 72,000 clones in the sample, 82% were seen once. This TCR derives from a human donor in a cohort sampled during active COVID-19. The V and J genes are TRBV5-1 and TRBJ1-1; 7 bases are shared with TRBD1. Specimen: peripheral blood. Here the CDR3 reads CASSYTGALNTEAFF. CDR3 nucleotides: TGCGCCAGCAGCTATACAGGGGCTTTGAACACTGAAGCTTTCTTT.